This T cell receptor beta chain derives from a study of tumour-infiltrating T cells in Burkitt lymphoma. Measured with immunoSEQ multiplex PCR; TCRdb has only the in-frame clones, and not every one. This sample has fewer than 5,500 clones; 80% to 90% occur once, and the top ten carry roughly an eighth. V was pared by 1 base and J by 8 bases, with 7 bases of the junction left unmatched. Germline-derived CDR1 and CDR2 are MNHNS and SASEGT. CDR3 size: 14 residues. The sequence came from a human donor with diffuse large B-cell lymphoma. Some clones in this sample may be carry-over from other donors' samples. The V and J genes are TRBV6-1 and TRBJ1-2, with TRBD1 matching over 7 bases. The sequenced material came from tumor tissue. DNA for the CDR3: TGTGCCAGCAGTGAAGGGAGAGACAGGGCGGGCTACACCTTC. Translating it yields CASSEGRDRAGYTF.